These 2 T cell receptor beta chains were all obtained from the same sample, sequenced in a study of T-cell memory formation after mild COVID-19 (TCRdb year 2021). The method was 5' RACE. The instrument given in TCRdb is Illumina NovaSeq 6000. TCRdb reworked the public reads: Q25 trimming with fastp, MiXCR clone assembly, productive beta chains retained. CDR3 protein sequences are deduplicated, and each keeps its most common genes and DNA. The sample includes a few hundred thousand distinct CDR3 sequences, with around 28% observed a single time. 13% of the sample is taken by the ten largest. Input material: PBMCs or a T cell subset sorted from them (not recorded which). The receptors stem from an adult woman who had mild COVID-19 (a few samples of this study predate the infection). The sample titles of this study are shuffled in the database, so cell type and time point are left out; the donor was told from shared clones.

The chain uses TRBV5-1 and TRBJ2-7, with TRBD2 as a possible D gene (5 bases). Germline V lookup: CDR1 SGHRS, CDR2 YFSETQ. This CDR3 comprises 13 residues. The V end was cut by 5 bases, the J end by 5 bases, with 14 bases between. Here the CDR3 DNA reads TGCGCCAGCAGTGGGGTGGGAGCCCACGAGCAGTACTTC. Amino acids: CASSGVGAHEQYF.

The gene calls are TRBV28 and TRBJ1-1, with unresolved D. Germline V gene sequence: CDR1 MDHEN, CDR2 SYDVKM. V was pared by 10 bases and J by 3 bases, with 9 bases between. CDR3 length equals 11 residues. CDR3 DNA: TGTGCCACCCACGGGGACACTGAAGCTTTCTTT. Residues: CATHGDTEAFF. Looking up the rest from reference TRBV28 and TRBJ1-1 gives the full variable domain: DVKVTQSSRYLVKRTGEKVFLECVQDMDHENMFWYRQDPGLGLRLIYFSYDVKMKEKGDIPEGYSVSREKKERFSLILESASTNQTSMYLCATHGDTEAFFGQGTRLTVV.